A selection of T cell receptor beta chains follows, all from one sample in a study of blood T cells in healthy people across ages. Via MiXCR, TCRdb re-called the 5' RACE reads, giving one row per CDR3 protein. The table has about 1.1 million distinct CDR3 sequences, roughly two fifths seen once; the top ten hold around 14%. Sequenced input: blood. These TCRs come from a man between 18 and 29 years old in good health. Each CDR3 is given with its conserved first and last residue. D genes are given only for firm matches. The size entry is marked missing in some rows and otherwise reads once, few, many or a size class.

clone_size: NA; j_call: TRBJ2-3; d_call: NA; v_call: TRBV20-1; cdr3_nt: TGCAGTGCTGAGTGGGGTGTGGCAGATACGCAGTATTTT; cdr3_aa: CSAEWGVADTQYF
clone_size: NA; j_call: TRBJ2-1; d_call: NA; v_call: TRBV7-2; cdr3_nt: TGTGCCAGCAGCACCCGAGCCTACAATGAGCAGTTCTTC; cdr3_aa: CASSTRAYNEQFF
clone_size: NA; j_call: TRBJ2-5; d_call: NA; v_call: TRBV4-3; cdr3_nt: TGCGCCAGCAGCCAAGATTTGGGGTCCCCTCGAGGGACCCAGTACTTC; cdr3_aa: CASSQDLGSPRGTQYF
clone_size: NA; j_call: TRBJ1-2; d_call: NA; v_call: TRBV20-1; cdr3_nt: TGCAGTGCTAGTGTAACAGGGCAACCTAACTATGGCTACACCTTC; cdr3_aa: CSASVTGQPNYGYTF
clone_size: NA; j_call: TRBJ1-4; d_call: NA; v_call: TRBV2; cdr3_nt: TGTGCCAGCAGAAAAGACAGTGCAACTAATGAAAAACTGTTTTTT; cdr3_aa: CASRKDSATNEKLFF
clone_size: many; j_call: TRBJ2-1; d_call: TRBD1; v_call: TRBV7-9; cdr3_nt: TGTGCCAGCAGCTATGGGACAGGGTACTACAATGAGCAGTTCTTC; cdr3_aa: CASSYGTGYYNEQFF
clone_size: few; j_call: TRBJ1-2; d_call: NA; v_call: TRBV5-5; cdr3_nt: TGTGCCAGCAGCTTACAGACGGACGCGGTCTACACCTTC; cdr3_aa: CASSLQTDAVYTF
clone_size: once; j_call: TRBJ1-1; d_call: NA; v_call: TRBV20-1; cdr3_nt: TGCAGTGCTAGAGCAAATCTAGGAGGGAACACTGAAGCTTTCTTT; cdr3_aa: CSARANLGGNTEAFF
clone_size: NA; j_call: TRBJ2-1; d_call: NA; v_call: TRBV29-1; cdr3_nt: TGCAGCGCCTTCTACGATGAGCAGTTCTTC; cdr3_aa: CSAFYDEQFF
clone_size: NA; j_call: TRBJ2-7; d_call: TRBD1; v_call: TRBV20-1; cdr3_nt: TGCCGTGCTGATGGACAGGGAGTGGAGCAGTACTTC; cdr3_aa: CRADGQGVEQYF
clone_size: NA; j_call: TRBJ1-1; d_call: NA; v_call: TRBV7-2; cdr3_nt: TGTGCCAGCAGTCTCCGCAGGCTTGGTAATGAAGCTTTCTTT; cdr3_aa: CASSLRRLGNEAFF
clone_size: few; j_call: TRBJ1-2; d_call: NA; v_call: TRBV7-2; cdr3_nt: TGTGCCAGCAGCTTACTTGGCGGAGACCCTAACTATGGCTACACCTTC; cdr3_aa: CASSLLGGDPNYGYTF
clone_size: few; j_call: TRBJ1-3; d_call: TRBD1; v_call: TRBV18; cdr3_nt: TGTGCCAGCTCAGGGGACAGTCCTGGAAACACCATATATTTT; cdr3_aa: CASSGDSPGNTIYF
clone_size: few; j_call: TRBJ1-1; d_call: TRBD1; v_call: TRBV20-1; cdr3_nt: TGCAGTGCTAGGGGTCAGGGGGGTAACACTGAAGCTTTCTTT; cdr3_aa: CSARGQGGNTEAFF
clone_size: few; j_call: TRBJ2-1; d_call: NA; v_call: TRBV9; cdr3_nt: TGTGCCAGCAGCCCCGATGAAGGTAATGAGCAGTTCTTC; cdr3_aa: CASSPDEGNEQFF
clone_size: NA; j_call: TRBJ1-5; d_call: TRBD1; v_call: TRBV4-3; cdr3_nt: TGCGCCAGCAGCCGAGACCCCCAAGGGGGCAGCAATCAGCCCCAGCATTTT; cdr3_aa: CASSRDPQGGSNQPQHF
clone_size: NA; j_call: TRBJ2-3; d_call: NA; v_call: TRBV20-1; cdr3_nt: TGCAGTGCTAGAGAGAGGGGGAAGGACACAGATACGCAGTATTTT; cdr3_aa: CSARERGKDTDTQYF